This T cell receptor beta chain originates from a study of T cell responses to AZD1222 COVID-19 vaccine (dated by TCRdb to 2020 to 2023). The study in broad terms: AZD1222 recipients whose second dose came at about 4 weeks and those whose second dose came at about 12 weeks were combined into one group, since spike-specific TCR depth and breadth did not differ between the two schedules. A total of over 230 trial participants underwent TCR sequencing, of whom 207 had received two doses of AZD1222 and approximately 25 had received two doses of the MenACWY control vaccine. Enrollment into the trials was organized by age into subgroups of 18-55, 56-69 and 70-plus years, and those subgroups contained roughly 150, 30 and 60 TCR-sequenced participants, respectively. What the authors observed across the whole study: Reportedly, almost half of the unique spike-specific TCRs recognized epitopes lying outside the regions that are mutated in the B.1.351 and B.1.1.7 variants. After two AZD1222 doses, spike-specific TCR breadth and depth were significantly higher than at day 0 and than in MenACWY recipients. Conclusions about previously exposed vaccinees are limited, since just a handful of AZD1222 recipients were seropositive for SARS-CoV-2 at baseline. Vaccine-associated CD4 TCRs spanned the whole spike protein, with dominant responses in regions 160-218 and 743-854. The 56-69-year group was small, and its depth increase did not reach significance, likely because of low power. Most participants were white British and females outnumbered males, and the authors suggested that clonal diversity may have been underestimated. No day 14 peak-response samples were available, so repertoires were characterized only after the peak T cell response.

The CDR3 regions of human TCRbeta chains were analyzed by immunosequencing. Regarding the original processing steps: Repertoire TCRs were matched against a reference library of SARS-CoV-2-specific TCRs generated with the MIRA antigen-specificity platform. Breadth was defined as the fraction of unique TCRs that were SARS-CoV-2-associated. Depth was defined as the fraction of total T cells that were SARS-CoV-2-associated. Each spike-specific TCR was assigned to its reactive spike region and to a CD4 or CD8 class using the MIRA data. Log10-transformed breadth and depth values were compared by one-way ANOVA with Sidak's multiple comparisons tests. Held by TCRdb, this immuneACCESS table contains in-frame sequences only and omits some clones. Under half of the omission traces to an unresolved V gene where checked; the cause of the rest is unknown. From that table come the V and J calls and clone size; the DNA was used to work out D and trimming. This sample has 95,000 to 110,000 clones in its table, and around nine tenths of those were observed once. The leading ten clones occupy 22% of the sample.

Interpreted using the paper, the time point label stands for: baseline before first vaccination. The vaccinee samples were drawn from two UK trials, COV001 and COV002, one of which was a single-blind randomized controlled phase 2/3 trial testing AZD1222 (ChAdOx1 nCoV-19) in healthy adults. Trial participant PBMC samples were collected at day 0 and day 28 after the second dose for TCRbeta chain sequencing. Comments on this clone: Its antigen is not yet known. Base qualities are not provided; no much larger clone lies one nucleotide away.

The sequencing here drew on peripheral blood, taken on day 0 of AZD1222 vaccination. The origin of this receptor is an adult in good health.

The CDR3 protein: CASSQAYRTYEQYF. At the DNA level, the sequence is TGTGCCAGCAGCCAAGCCTACAGGACCTACGAGCAGTACTTC. This chain is built from TRBV3-1 (or the pseudogene TRBV3-2) and TRBJ2-7; the best D guess is TRBD1, with 5 bases matching. The CDR3 runs 14 amino acids, cysteine and phenylalanine included. Only CDR3 DNA remains: 42 bases, in frame from the first base. V lost 1 base and J lost 2 bases; the stretch between them is 9 bases long. CDR1 is given as LGHDT and CDR2 as YNNKEL, both from the germline V gene (reference sequence).